This passage covers 8 T cell receptor beta chains from one sample sequenced in a study of T cell clonality in common variable immunodeficiency. This table comes from immunoSEQ multiplex PCR, and its TCRdb copy is limited to in-frame clones, with some not included. This sample carries around 29,000 clones, none of them present only once. The material sequenced was peripheral blood mononuclear cells. The receptors shown here come from a person between 18 and 69 years old in good health.

As for this clone: The read terminates 3 residues before the CDR3 end, so the remaining end is supplied by the germline J gene. The chain uses TRBV6-1 and TRBJ1-5; 7 bases align to TRBD1. Germline CDR1 is MNHNS and CDR2 is SASEGT. This CDR3 has 16 amino acids. After removal of 4 bases from V and 4 bases from J, the junction contained 10 bases not matched to a gene. The CDR3 is CASSVGGRGINQPQHF. The DNA read from the CDR3 is TGTGCCAGCAGTGTAGGGGGCAGGGGTATAAATCAGCCC.

This clone was seen many times. The CDR3 extends 3 residues past the end of the read, so its final part is completed from the germline J gene. The chain employs TRBV7-2 and TRBJ1-6, with D possibly matching TRBD1 (5 bases). The CDR3 covers 15 residues. The germline gives CDR1 SGHTA, CDR2 FQGNSA. The ends were cut back, 3 bases at V and 8 bases at J, with 14 bases in the middle. This chain's CDR3 is CASSFEVGGYSPLHF. The sequenced CDR3 bases are TGTGCCAGCAGCTTTGAGGTGGGGGGATATTCACCC.

This clone was observed at least ten times. With the read ending 3 residues before the CDR3 end, the germline J gene is used to fill in that end. The rearrangement joins TRBV7-2 to TRBJ1-5, with 8 bases lining up with TRBD1. Germline values: CDR1 SGHTA, CDR2 FQGNSA. V lost 0 bases, J lost 4 bases, and 2 bases stayed unmatched. This CDR3 region has 15 residues. The CDR3 spells CASSLAGTGNQPQHF. The part of the CDR3 DNA that was read is TGTGCCAGCAGCTTAGCGGGGACAGGTAATCAGCCC.

In this sample, this clone turned up many times. The junction differs from germline at one of its ends, possibly a read error. Incomplete CDR3 DNA: TGCGCCAGCAGCCAAGATGGGGCAGGGGGTTACGAG. Protein product: CASSQDGAGGYE. Given in full, the CDR3 is CASSQDGAGGYEQYF. The rearrangement uses TRBV4-2 and TRBJ2-7; TRBD1 matches 7 bases. The read halts 3 residues ahead of the CDR3 end, with the missing end drawn from the germline J gene. This CDR3 region has 15 residues. Germline V gene data show CDR1 as LGHNA and CDR2 as YNFKEQ.

This clone was counted between two and nine times. The CDR3 end lies 3 residues beyond the end of the read and is filled in from the germline J gene. The chain joins TRBV19 to TRBJ1-4; the D gene is possibly TRBD1 (6 bases). Germline CDR1 is LNHDA and CDR2 is SQIVND (reference sequence). V gave up 0 bases and J gave up 7 bases, with 12 bases separating them. The CDR3 runs 15 residues. CDR3 DNA, as far as it was read: TGTGCCAGTAGTATAGACCGACAGGTTGTTGAAAAA. Its translation: CASSIDRQVVEK. The whole CDR3 protein reads CASSIDRQVVEKLFF.

This clone was observed many times. Coverage ceases 3 residues before the CDR3 finishes, and the germline J gene fills in the end. J is TRBJ2-3 and V is TRBV20-1; 7 positions match TRBD1. The CDR3 covers 16 residues. Trimming took 5 bases from V and 3 from J; bases not matched to a gene: 14. Germline V gene lookup returns CDR1 DFQATT and CDR2 SNEGSKA (reference sequence). The covered CDR3 bases are TGCAGTGCTTACCCCGCAGGGGGTCCCGGGACAGATACG. Its translation is CSAYPAGGPGTDT. The full CDR3 protein is CSAYPAGGPGTDTQYF.

This clone has a count of ten or more. The CDR3 is cut off 3 residues early in the read; its end comes from the germline J gene. The chain carries TRBV6-2 or TRBV6-3 and TRBJ2-3, with 8 bases lining up with TRBD2. The junction had 5 bases not matched to a gene; V was cut back by 11 bases and J by 1 base. Germline CDR1 and CDR2: MNHEY and SVGEGT. CDR3 size: 13 residues. Partial CDR3 DNA: TGTGCCTCCCAGCGGGGGCGCACAGATACG. The encoded protein is CASQRGRTDT. The full CDR3 reads CASQRGRTDTQYF.

In its sample, this clone is medium-sized. Read sequence stops 3 residues before the CDR3 end, and the germline J gene provides the missing end. J is TRBJ2-2 and V is TRBV6-2 or TRBV6-3, with unresolved D. CDR3 length: 15 residues. The germline CDR1 and CDR2 sequences are MNHEY and SVGEGT. The V gene lost 8 bases and the J gene lost 1 base, with 14 bases spanning the gap. CDR3: CASGLDGENTGELFF. The CDR3 DNA, read in part, is TGTGCCAGCGGGCTTGACGGAGAGAACACCGGGGAG.